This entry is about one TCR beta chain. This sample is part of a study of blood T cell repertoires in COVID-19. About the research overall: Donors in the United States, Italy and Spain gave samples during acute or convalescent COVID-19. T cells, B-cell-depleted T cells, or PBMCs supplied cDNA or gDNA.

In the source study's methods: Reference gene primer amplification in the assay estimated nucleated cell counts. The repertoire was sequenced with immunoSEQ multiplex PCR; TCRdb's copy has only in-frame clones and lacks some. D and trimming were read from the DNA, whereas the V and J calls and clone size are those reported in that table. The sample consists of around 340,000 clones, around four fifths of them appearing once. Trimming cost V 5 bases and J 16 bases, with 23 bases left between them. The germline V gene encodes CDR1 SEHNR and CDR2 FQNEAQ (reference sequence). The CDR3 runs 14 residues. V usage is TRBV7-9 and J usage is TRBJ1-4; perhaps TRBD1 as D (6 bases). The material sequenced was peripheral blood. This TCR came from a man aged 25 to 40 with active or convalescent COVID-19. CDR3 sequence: CASSEAGGLQGPFF. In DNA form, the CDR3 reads TGTGCCAGCAGCGAAGCGGGGGGGCTCCAAGGGCCGTTTTTT.